This TCR beta chain was profiled in a study of T cells in localized non-small cell lung cancer. Here immunoSEQ multiplex PCR was the method, and the copy in TCRdb shows in-frame clones only, minus some. Of about 1,300 clones listed, about 40% are singletons. In this sample, this clone turned up a few times. Trimming shortened V by 1 base and J by 7 bases, and 16 bases separated the two germline ends. CDR1 and CDR2 from the germline V gene are ENHRY and SYGVKD. This CDR3 is built from 16 residues. Sequences were derived from lung tumor tissue, sampled before any cancer treatment. This chain connects TRBV10-3 to TRBJ2-2; D may match TRBD1 or TRBD2 (5 bases each). This receptor was taken from a male donor at least 60 years old with stage III lung adenocarcinoma. The CDR3 DNA reads as TGTGCCATCAGTGAGTTGGGACCGTCCTATTACGGGGAGCTGTTTTTT. Amino acid sequence: CAISELGPSYYGELFF.